This is a list of T cell receptor beta chains from one sample in a study of T cells in narcolepsy. Some clones are missing from TCRdb's copy, which holds only in-frame ones; the method was immunoSEQ multiplex PCR. The sample has 25,000 to 35,000 clones, almost 90% seen once. The specimen was CD45RA- memory CD4+ T cells from PBMCs. The receptors shown here come from a human donor with narcolepsy. The CDR3 runs from the conserved cysteine through the conserved F or W. The D gene is left open where the match is weak. Part of the rows lack a size; the others show once, few, many or a class for expanded clones.

TRBV30,NA,NA,TRBJ1-1,TGTGCCTCGGCGACAGGTTACACTGAAGCTTTCTTT,CASATGYTEAFF
TRBV21-1,NA,NA,TRBJ1-5,TGTGCCAGCAGCATTTCTCAGCCCCAGCATTTT,CASSISQPQHF
TRBV7-6,NA,NA,TRBJ2-7,TGTGCCAGCAGCTTATTCCAGGGCGAGCAGTACTTC,CASSLFQGEQYF
TRBV7-2,NA,NA,TRBJ1-4,TGTGCCAGCAGCATCTGGACGACAGAAAAACTGTTTTTT,CASSIWTTEKLFF
TRBV6-5,TRBD1,NA,TRBJ2-7,TGTGCCAGCAGCCGGGACAGGGTGAAGTACTTC,CASSRDRVKYF
TRBV7-9,NA,NA,TRBJ1-1,TGTGCCAGCAGCTTCGAGGGCACTGAAGCTTTCTTT,CASSFEGTEAFF
TRBV18,TRBD1,NA,TRBJ1-1,TGTGCCAGCTCACGATGGACAGGGGAAGGGGAAACTGAAGCTTTCTTT,CASSRWTGEGETEAFF
TRBV11-2,NA,NA,TRBJ1-1,TGTGCCAGCAGCCTCTCGGAGGGCAGGACTGAAGCTTTCTTT,CASSLSEGRTEAFF
TRBV2,TRBD1,NA,TRBJ2-4,TGTGCCAGCAGTGCTCTCGGACAGGGAGGATCGAACATTCAGTACTTC,CASSALGQGGSNIQYF
TRBV7-9,TRBD1,NA,TRBJ1-2,TGTGCCAGCAGCCCAGGGACAGGATATGGCTACACCTTC,CASSPGTGYGYTF
TRBV4-1,NA,NA,TRBJ1-4,TGCGCCAGCAGCCAAGTCGGTGTATTTAATGAAAAACTGTTTTTT,CASSQVGVFNEKLFF
TRBV9,TRBD2,NA,TRBJ2-2,TGTGCCAGCAGCGCCCTGACTAGCGGGGGTTTGAACACCGGGGAGCTGTTTTTT,CASSALTSGGLNTGELFF
TRBV30,NA,NA,TRBJ2-3,TGTGCCTGCTCTCCCAGCGGTTCCCCCCAGTATTTT,CACSPSGSPQYF
TRBV7-2,NA,once,TRBJ1-1,TGTGCCAGCAGCTTCGACCAGATCACTGAAGCTTTCTTT,CASSFDQITEAFF
TRBV2,NA,NA,TRBJ1-4,TGTGCCAGCACAGCTTCAACTAATGAAAAACTGTTTTTT,CASTASTNEKLFF
TRBV28,TRBD1,NA,TRBJ2-5,TGTGCCAGCAGTTTCCGAGACAGGGGGTTCAGGGAGACCCAGTACTTC,CASSFRDRGFRETQYF
TRBV5-1,NA,NA,TRBJ1-3,TGCGCCAGCAGCTGGGACGGGGGCCCTGGAAACACCATATATTTT,CASSWDGGPGNTIYF
TRBV30,NA,NA,TRBJ1-5,TGTGCCTGGAGCTGGGAAGGGGCAGGGAATCAGCCCCAGCATTTT,CAWSWEGAGNQPQHF
TRBV5-1,TRBD1,NA,TRBJ1-2,TGCGCCAGCAGCCTGTCTGTCCAGGGGGATGGCTACACCTTC,CASSLSVQGDGYTF
TRBV19,NA,NA,TRBJ1-3,TGTGCCACCTCAGATCCCGGGGCCGAGGCTGGAAACACCATATATTTT,CATSDPGAEAGNTIYF
TRBV5-1,NA,NA,TRBJ2-7,TGCGCCAGCAGCTTGAACTGGGGAGGCTCCTACGAGCAGTACTTC,CASSLNWGGSYEQYF
TRBV19,NA,NA,TRBJ2-7,TGTGCCAGTAGTTCCATGGGACACAATTACGAGCAGTACTTC,CASSSMGHNYEQYF
TRBV5-4,NA,NA,TRBJ2-7,TGTGCCAGCAGCCAGGGACTCTACGAGCAGTACTTC,CASSQGLYEQYF
TRBV19,NA,once,TRBJ2-5,TGTGCCAGTAGTATAGGGGGCCGGGAGACCCAGTACTTC,CASSIGGRETQYF
TRBV5-1,NA,NA,TRBJ2-6,TGCGCCAGCAGCTCCCAGGGTGCTGGGGCCAACGTCCTGACTTTC,CASSSQGAGANVLTF
TRBV4-3,NA,NA,TRBJ1-5,TGCGCCAGCAGCCAAGTACAGGGATTAGATCAGCCCCAGCATTTT,CASSQVQGLDQPQHF
TRBV19,TRBD2,NA,TRBJ2-3,TGTGCCAGTAGTTCCGCAGCTGGACTAGCGGGAGTTCAGTATTTT,CASSSAAGLAGVQYF
TRBV19,NA,NA,TRBJ1-5,TGTGCCAGTAGTGGCCAGCCCAATCAGCCCCAGCATTTT,CASSGQPNQPQHF
TRBV6-6,NA,NA,TRBJ1-5,TGTGCCAGCAGTTACGGGGGGCAGAATCAGCCCCAGCATTTT,CASSYGGQNQPQHF
TRBV5-8,NA,once,TRBJ2-5,TGTGCCAGCAGACCCCCGGGGATCGAGACCCAGTACTTC,CASRPPGIETQYF
TRBV5-1,TRBD1,NA,TRBJ1-4,TGCGCCAGCAGCCCGGACAGGGGGAATGAAAAACTGTTTTTT,CASSPDRGNEKLFF
TRBV9,NA,NA,TRBJ1-1,TGTGCCAGCAGCGTCCAGGCTTATGACCCTGAAGCTTTCTTT,CASSVQAYDPEAFF
TRBV18,NA,NA,TRBJ2-7,TGTGCCAGCTCACCAGGGGCCGAGCAGTACTTC,CASSPGAEQYF
TRBV28,NA,NA,TRBJ1-1,TGTGCCAGCAGTTTTCCTTTTATGAACACTGAAGCTTTCTTT,CASSFPFMNTEAFF
TRBV5-4,NA,NA,TRBJ1-6,TGTGCCAGCAGCTCCCCCCAGGAAGGTTCACCCCTCCACTTT,CASSSPQEGSPLHF
TRBV30,NA,NA,TRBJ1-3,TGTGCCTGGAGTCGGGACTCCGGCTCTGGAAACACCATATATTTT,CAWSRDSGSGNTIYF
TRBV4-2,NA,NA,TRBJ2-7,TGTGCCAGCAGCCATGACCTACATGGGGAGGACGAGCAGTACTTC,CASSHDLHGEDEQYF
TRBV6-5,TRBD1,NA,TRBJ1-6,TGTGCCAGCTCCCGCGGACAGGGGGGGAATTCACCCCTCCACTTT,CASSRGQGGNSPLHF
TRBV6-1,NA,NA,TRBJ1-2,TGTGCCAGCAATGGATTCAGCGGATTTGGAGGCTACACCTTC,CASNGFSGFGGYTF
TRBV19,NA,NA,TRBJ1-6,TGTGCCAGTAGTACGCAGGGACTTTATAATTCACCCCTCCACTTT,CASSTQGLYNSPLHF
TRBV19,NA,NA,TRBJ2-7,TGTGCCAGTAGTATAGGACGTCGGGGCGAGCAGTACTTC,CASSIGRRGEQYF
TRBV11-2,TRBD2,once,TRBJ2-7,TGTGCCAGCAGCCCTTTTAGCGGGAGGGGCGAGCAGTACTTC,CASSPFSGRGEQYF
TRBV10-3,TRBD1,few,TRBJ1-2,TGTGCCAGCAGTCCCGGGACAGGGCCATATGGCTACACCTTC,CASSPGTGPYGYTF
TRBV25-1,NA,NA,TRBJ1-6,TGTGCCAGCAGCGCGTTAGGAGGCAGGGATAATTCACCCCTCCACTTT,CASSALGGRDNSPLHF
TRBV2,TRBD1,NA,TRBJ1-2,TGTGCCAGCAGTGAGATACAGGGGGTCTATGGCTACACCTTC,CASSEIQGVYGYTF
TRBV5-1,NA,NA,TRBJ2-7,TGCGCCAGCAGCCCCTCACTATTATCGGACGGATACGAGCAGTACTTC,CASSPSLLSDGYEQYF
TRBV5-1,TRBD2,NA,TRBJ2-1,TGCGCCAGCAGCTCTGGTCTAGCGGGACTCAATGAGCAGTTCTTC,CASSSGLAGLNEQFF
TRBV5-6,NA,NA,TRBJ2-7,TGTGCCAGCAGCTTTTCGGCAGGTGGCTACGAGCAGTACTTC,CASSFSAGGYEQYF
TRBV19,NA,NA,TRBJ1-1,TGTGCCAGTATTGCTGGAAAAGCTTTCTTT,CASIAGKAFF
TRBV30,NA,NA,TRBJ1-2,TGTGCCTGGACCGAATTTAGGGGAGGACGGGGCTACACCTTC,CAWTEFRGGRGYTF
TRBV28,NA,NA,TRBJ2-6,TGTGCCAGCAGGACACCGTCCTCTGGGGCCAACGTCCTGACTTTC,CASRTPSSGANVLTF
TRBV7-2,NA,NA,TRBJ1-1,TGTGCCAGCAGCTTAGAATGGGGGTTCGGTGAAGCTTTCTTT,CASSLEWGFGEAFF
TRBV6-5,NA,NA,TRBJ1-1,TGTGCCAGCATGCAAGGGTTGGGAGGGACTGAAGCTTTCTTT,CASMQGLGGTEAFF